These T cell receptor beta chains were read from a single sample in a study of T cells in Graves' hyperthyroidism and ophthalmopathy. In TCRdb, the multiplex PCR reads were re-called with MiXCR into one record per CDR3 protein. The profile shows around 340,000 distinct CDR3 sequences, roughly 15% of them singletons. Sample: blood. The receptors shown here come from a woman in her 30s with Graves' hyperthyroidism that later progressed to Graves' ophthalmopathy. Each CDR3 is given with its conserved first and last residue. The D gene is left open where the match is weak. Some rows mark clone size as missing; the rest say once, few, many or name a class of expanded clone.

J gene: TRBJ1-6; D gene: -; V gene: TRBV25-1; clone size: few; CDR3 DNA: TGTGCCAGCAGTGAAGAAGTGACACACCCGACCTTACCGCCCCTCCACTTT; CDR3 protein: CASSEEVTHPTLPPLHF
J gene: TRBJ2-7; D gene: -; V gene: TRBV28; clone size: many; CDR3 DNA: TGTGCCAGCAAGAACCAGGGAACAGGCTACGAGCAGTACTTC; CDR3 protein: CASKNQGTGYEQYF
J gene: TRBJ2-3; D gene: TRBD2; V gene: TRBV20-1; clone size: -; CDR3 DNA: TGCAGTGCTAGCCCTGGTGGGCTAGCGGGGATCACAGATACGCAGTATTTT; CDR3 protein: CSASPGGLAGITDTQYF
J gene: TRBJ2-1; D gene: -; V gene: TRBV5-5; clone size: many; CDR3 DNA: TGTGCCAGCAGCTGGAGGGTGGCCCAATCCTACAATGAGCAGTTCTTC; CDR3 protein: CASSWRVAQSYNEQFF
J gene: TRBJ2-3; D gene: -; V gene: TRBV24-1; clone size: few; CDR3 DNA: TGTGCCACCAGTGATCCCCCGACCTCGGATACGCAGTATTTT; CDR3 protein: CATSDPPTSDTQYF
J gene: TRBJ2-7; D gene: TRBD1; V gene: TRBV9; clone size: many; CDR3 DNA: TGTGCCAGCAGCGTAGACAGGGGACCCTACGAGCAGTACTTC; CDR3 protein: CASSVDRGPYEQYF
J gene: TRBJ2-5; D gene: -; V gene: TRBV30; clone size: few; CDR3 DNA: TGTGCCTGGAGTGTGGGGCCACGTGAGACCCAGTACTTC; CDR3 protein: CAWSVGPRETQYF
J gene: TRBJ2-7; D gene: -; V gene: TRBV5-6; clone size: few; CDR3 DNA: TGTGCCAGCAGCTTGGAAGGTGCTATTATCTACGAGCAGTACTTC; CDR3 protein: CASSLEGAIIYEQYF
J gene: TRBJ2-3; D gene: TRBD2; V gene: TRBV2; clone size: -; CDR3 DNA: TGTGCCAGCAGAAGAGAGATAGCGGGGGTCACAGATACGCAGTATTTT; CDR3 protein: CASRREIAGVTDTQYF
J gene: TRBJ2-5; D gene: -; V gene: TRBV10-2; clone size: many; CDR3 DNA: TGCGCCAGCAGTGATAATCAGGGTGGGGAGACCCAGTACTTC; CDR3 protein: CASSDNQGGETQYF
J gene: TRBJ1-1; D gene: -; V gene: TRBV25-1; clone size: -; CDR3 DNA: TGTGCCAGCAAGGAACGGACGAACACTGAAGCTTTCTTT; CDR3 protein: CASKERTNTEAFF
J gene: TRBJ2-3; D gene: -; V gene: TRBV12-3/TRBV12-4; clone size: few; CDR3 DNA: TGTGCCAGCAGAGCGCTCACAGATACGCAGTATTTT; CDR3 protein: CASRALTDTQYF
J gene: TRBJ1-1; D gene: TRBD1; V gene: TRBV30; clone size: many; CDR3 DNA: TGTGCCTGGGGTCAGGGGGCGAACACTGAAGCTTTCTTT; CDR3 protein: CAWGQGANTEAFF
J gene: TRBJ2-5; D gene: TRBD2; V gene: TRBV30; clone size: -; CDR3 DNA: TGTGCCTGGAGTCGTCTAGCGGGAGGGACCCAGTACTTC; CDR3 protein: CAWSRLAGGTQYF
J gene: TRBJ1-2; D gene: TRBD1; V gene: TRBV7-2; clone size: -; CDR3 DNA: TGTGCCAGCGGCTTCCCCGGGACAGGCTATGGCTACACCTTC; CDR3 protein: CASGFPGTGYGYTF
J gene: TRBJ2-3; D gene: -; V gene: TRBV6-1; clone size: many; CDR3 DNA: TGTGCCAGCAGTGAAGTGTTTGGGGATACGCAGTATTTT; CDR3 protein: CASSEVFGDTQYF
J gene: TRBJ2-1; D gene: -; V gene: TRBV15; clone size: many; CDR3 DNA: TGTGCCACCAGCAGAGATCGCGGACACCGGCTCTATGAGCAGTTCTTC; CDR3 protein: CATSRDRGHRLYEQFF
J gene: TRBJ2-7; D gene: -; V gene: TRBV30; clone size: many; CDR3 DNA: TGTGCCTGGACTAGCCGGGCGGGAAGCTCCTACGAGCAGTACTTC; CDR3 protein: CAWTSRAGSSYEQYF
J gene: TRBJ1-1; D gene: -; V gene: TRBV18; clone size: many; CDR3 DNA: TGTGCCAGCTCACTGACCGCTACGGGAAGCACTGAAGCTTTCTTT; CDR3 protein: CASSLTATGSTEAFF
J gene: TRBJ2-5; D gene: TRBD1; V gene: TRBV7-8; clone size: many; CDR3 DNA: TGTGCCAGCAGACCTACAGGGGACCAAGAGACCCAGTACTTC; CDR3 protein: CASRPTGDQETQYF
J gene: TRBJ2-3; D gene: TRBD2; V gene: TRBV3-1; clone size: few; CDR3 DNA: TGTGCCAGCAGCCAAGCGGGAGGGCCGGCAGATACGCAGTATTTT; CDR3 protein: CASSQAGGPADTQYF
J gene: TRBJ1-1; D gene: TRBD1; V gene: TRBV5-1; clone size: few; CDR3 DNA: TGCGCCAGCAGATCACTACAGGGGACTGAAGCTTTCTTT; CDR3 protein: CASRSLQGTEAFF
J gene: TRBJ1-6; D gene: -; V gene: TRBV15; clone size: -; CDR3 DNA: TGTGCCACCAGCAGAGATAGGCTGGGAGGGTCCGGTTCACCCCTCCACTTT; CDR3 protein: CATSRDRLGGSGSPLHF
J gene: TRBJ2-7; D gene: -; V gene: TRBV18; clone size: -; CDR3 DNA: TGTGCCAGCTCACTTAGATGGGGGGAAGAGCAGTACTTC; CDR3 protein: CASSLRWGEEQYF
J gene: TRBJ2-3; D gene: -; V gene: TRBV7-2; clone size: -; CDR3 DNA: TGTGCCAGCAGCTTGGAAGGGACTGGGGATGCCGAGTATTTT; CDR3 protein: CASSLEGTGDAEYF
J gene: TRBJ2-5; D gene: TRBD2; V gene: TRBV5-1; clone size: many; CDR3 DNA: TGCGCCAGCAGCTTGAGCAGCGGGGGGGCCAGAGAGACCCAGTACTTC; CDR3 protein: CASSLSSGGARETQYF